Below are 30 T cell receptor beta chains sequenced from a single sample in a study of blood T cells in healthy people across ages. A second PCR of 7 to 11 cycles used a sample-barcoded 5' primer and a J-beta primer mix. TCRdb processed the 5' RACE reads anew with MiXCR; each CDR3 protein has one entry. The sample yields more than 1,400,000 distinct CDR3 sequences, 40% to 50% seen once. The sample was blood. The receptors originated from a woman aged 18 to 35 in good health.

V is TRBV4-1 and J is TRBJ1-1; D is uncertain. CDR1 MGHRA and CDR2 YSYEKL come from the germline V gene. V lost 0 bases and J lost 10, with 18 bases in between. This CDR3 contains 15 residues. CDR3 nucleotides: TGCGCCAGCAGCCAAGATGGAGGGTTAAGGGCTGGAGCTTTCTTT. It translates to CASSQDGGLRAGAFF.

The gene calls are TRBV6-5 and TRBJ1-6; TRBD1 matches at 7 bases. The CDR3 runs 16 residues. Germline V gene lookup returns CDR1 MNHEY and CDR2 SVGAGI. V shed 2 bases, J shed 7 bases, and the junction held 8 bases outside the gene matches. CDR3 bases: TGTGCCAGCAGTTACCGCGGACAGGCGGCAAATTCACCCCTCCACTTT. Protein: CASSYRGQAANSPLHF.

This clonotype was recorded once. This chain connects TRBV6-2 or TRBV6-3 to TRBJ1-2; possible D gene TRBD1, 6 bases. Germline values: CDR1 MNHEY, CDR2 SVGEGT. V lost 6 bases and J lost 0, with 14 bases in between. This CDR3 is built from 15 residues. This CDR3 is CASRSGGPANYGYTF. For the CDR3, the DNA is TGTGCCAGCAGGTCTGGGGGGCCCGCTAACTATGGCTACACCTTC.

As for this clonotype: A junction boundary mismatches the germline segment, possibly from a read error. This rearrangement joins TRBV14 to TRBJ2-5, with unresolved D. CDR1 is SGHDN and CDR2 is FVKESK in the germline V gene. CDR3 length equals 14 residues. The CDR3 nucleotides read TGTGCCAGCAGCCAATTCGGGCAGCAAGAGACCCAGTACTTT. It is translated as CASSQFGQQETQYF. Based on the CDR3 plus reference TRBV14 and TRBJ2-5, the full variable domain is EAGVTQFPSHSVIEKGQTVTLRCDPISGHDNLYWYRRVMGKEIKFLLHFVKESKQDESGMPNNRFLAERTGGTYSTLKVQPAELEDSGVYFCASSQFGQQETQYFGPGTRLLVL.

The V call is TRBV29-1, the J call TRBJ2-1, with 7 bases fitting TRBD1. The tail of the sequence fits TRBJ2-7 better, so the J call may be wrong. CDR1 SQVTM and CDR2 ANQGSEA come from the germline V gene. CDR3 length: 16 amino acids. The CDR3 protein is CSVLGGTAAHYNEQYF. Here the CDR3 DNA reads TGCAGCGTCCTAGGTGGGACAGCTGCCCACTACAATGAGCAGTACTTC.

On this clonotype: Germline and junction disagree at one end, which may indicate a read error. The chain has TRBV3-1 and TRBJ1-2, with D uncertain. The CDR3 totals 12 residues. The V gene's germline CDR1 is LGHDT and CDR2 YNNKEL (reference sequence). Here the CDR3 DNA reads TGTGCCGGCAGCCAAACACCCTGGGGCTACACCTTC. It yields the protein CAGSQTPWGYTF.

This rearrangement joins TRBV20-1 to TRBJ2-7, with D maybe TRBD1 (6 bases). V lost 5 bases to trimming and J lost 4 bases, with 15 bases between them. The V gene's germline CDR1 is DFQATT and CDR2 SNEGSKA (reference sequence). The CDR3 contains 13 residues. The CDR3 DNA reads TGCAGTGCTCGCAGGGGCAAGGAGTACGAGCAGTACTTC. Protein: CSARRGKEYEQYF.

This clonotype was observed a few times. The V gene is TRBV25-1, the J gene TRBJ1-1; D is undetermined. This CDR3 has 13 amino acids. Germline V gene lookup returns CDR1 MGHDK and CDR2 SYGVNS. Trimming took off 8 bases at V and 5 bases at J, with 15 bases between the two ends. The CDR3 DNA reads as TGTGCCAGCTCCGGGCCGGGAGGGACTGAAGCTTTCTTT. It specifies CASSGPGGTEAFF.

The chain uses TRBV6-6 and TRBJ1-5, with D perhaps TRBD1 (5 bases). This CDR3 comprises 16 residues. V was clipped by 3 bases and J by 3 bases, with 15 bases between them. Germline V gene sequence: CDR1 MNHNY, CDR2 SVGAGI (reference sequence). In DNA, the CDR3 is TGTGCCAGCAGTTATCAGTCTAGGGGTATCAATCAGCCCCAGCATTTT. Encoded protein: CASSYQSRGINQPQHF.

The rearrangement joins TRBV3-1 to TRBJ2-3; D tentatively reads TRBD1 or TRBD2 (5 bases each). The CDR3 extends over 14 amino acids. Per germline, CDR1 LGHDT and CDR2 YNNKEL (reference sequence). Trimming removed 1 base from V and 5 bases from J, with 10 bases in between. CDR3 nucleotides: TGTGCCAGCAGCCAAGCTGGGACCCAAGATACGCAGTATTTT. Translating gives CASSQAGTQDTQYF.

In this sample, this clonotype turned up a few times. V gene TRBV29-1 combines with J gene TRBJ1-4, with 7 bases matching TRBD1. The CDR3 spans 13 residues. CDR1 is SQVTM, CDR2 ANQGSEA, per germline. Trimming took 4 bases from V and 8 from J; bases not matched to a gene: 7. The CDR3 sequence: CSVGKGAREKLFF. DNA of the CDR3: TGCAGCGTTGGGAAGGGGGCGCGGGAAAAACTGTTTTTT.

The chain recombines TRBV12-3 or TRBV12-4 with TRBJ1-6; D gene uncertain. Trimming stripped 3 bases from V and 5 bases from J, with 11 bases between. This CDR3 contains 15 residues. CDR3 region: CASSFGHQDNSPLHF. DNA of the CDR3: TGTGCCAGCAGTTTCGGGCACCAGGATAATTCACCCCTCCACTTT.

V usage is TRBV20-1 and J usage is TRBJ2-5; D may be TRBD1 or TRBD2 (5 bases each). CDR1 is DFQATT, CDR2 SNEGSKA, per germline (reference sequence). Between the trimmed V and J ends, which lost 5 bases and 5 bases, there was a span of 15 bases. CDR3 length: 13 residues. In DNA form, the CDR3 reads TGCAGTGCTGGGGGTGGGGCCTTTGAGACCCAGTACTTC. This encodes CSAGGGAFETQYF.

This clonotype was picked up a small number of times. J is TRBJ2-7 and V is TRBV20-1, with D possibly matching TRBD1 (6 bases). Germline CDR1 and CDR2: DFQATT and SNEGSKA (reference sequence). With 3 bases removed from V and 3 bases from J, the gap between germline ends came to 15 bases. The CDR3 length is 14 residues. CDR3 bases: TGCAGTGCTAGGAGGACAGAGGCCCTCTACGAGCAGTACTTC. Protein: CSARRTEALYEQYF.

This chain joins TRBV7-9 and TRBJ1-1; a possible D gene is TRBD1 (5 bases). The germline V gene encodes CDR1 SEHNR and CDR2 FQNEAQ (reference sequence). V lost 5 bases and J 1 base, leaving 11 bases between the germline ends. The CDR3 consists of 14 residues. In nucleotides, the CDR3 is TGTGCCAGCAGCCCCAGACAGAGGAACACTGAAGCTTTCTTT. Its protein product is CASSPRQRNTEAFF. Filled out from reference TRBV7-9 and TRBJ1-1, the complete variable domain reads DTGVSQNPRHKITKRGQNVTFRCDPISEHNRLYWYRQTLGQGPEFLTYFQNEAQLEKSRLLSDRFSAERPKGSFSTLEIQRTEQGDSAMYLCASSPRQRNTEAFFGQGTRLTVV.

This clonotype was found once. The chain combines TRBV5-1 with TRBJ2-5; D could derive from TRBD1 or TRBD2 (5 bases each). The CDR3 sequence is 15 residues long. CDR1 and CDR2 (germline): SGHRS, YFSETQ. Trimming took 0 bases from V and 1 from J, leaving 10 bases between them. The CDR3 region has the DNA TGCGCCAGCAGCTTGGCCGGGGCAACCCAAGAGACCCAGTACTTC. Its translation: CASSLAGATQETQYF.

This chain links TRBV18 with TRBJ2-3; TRBD2 matches 10 bases. The CDR3 is 18 residues long. The V gene end was trimmed by 3 bases and the J gene end by 5 bases; junction bases not matched to a gene: 14. CDR1 KGHSH and CDR2 LQKENI come from the germline V gene. CDR3 nucleotide sequence: TGTGCCAGCTCACCGCTATCTCTAGCGGGAGCCCTTGGAGATACGCAGTATTTT. Translation: CASSPLSLAGALGDTQYF.

This clonotype came up many times. This chain links TRBV6-5 with TRBJ2-7, with a possible D match to TRBD1 (5 bases). CDR1 MNHEY and CDR2 SVGAGI come from the germline V gene. The CDR3 consists of 14 residues. V was trimmed by 7 bases and J by 4 bases, leaving 17 bases between them. As DNA, the CDR3 is TGTGCCAGCATGAGGTCCCCCTCAGGGTACGAGCAGTACTTC. Translation: CASMRSPSGYEQYF.

With regard to this clonotype: This could be a read error, since a much larger clone is one nucleotide away. V is TRBV25-1 and J is TRBJ1-2; D not resolved. The CDR3 is 12 amino acids. Germline V CDR1 and CDR2: MGHDK, SYGVNS. Trimming stripped 5 bases from V and 2 bases from J, with 6 bases between. The CDR3 DNA sequence: TGTGCCAGCAGTACATGGAACTATGGCTACACCTTC. Protein sequence: CASSTWNYGYTF.

The genes are TRBV20-1 and TRBJ1-2; 10 nucleotides agree with TRBD1. The CDR3 runs to 13 residues. Germline lookup yields CDR1 DFQATT and CDR2 SNEGSKA (reference sequence). CDR3: CSAFKTGGIGYTF. CDR3 nucleotides: TGCAGCGCTTTTAAGACAGGGGGCATCGGCTACACCTTC.

This clonotype was detected only a few times. The chain joins TRBV5-1 to TRBJ2-6, with TRBD2 as a possible D gene (5 bases). The ends were cut back, 2 bases at V and 0 bases at J, with 15 bases in the middle. The CDR3 length is 18 residues. The germline V gene has CDR1 SGHRS and CDR2 YFSETQ. CDR3 nucleotides: TGCGCCAGCAGCTTTGAGGGTGGGTTGGTCTCTGGGGCCAACGTCCTGACTTTC. It encodes CASSFEGGLVSGANVLTF.

This chain joins TRBV30 and TRBJ2-1, with a possible D match to TRBD2 (5 bases). Trimming cost V 3 bases and J 2 bases, with 14 bases left between them. Germline V CDR1 and CDR2: GTSNPN, SVGIG (reference sequence). The CDR3 length is 15 residues. The CDR3 coding sequence is TGTGCCTGGAGAATCGGGAATAGGACCTACAATGAGCAGTTCTTC. This translates into CAWRIGNRTYNEQFF.

V usage is TRBV7-2 and J usage is TRBJ2-3, with D possibly being TRBD1 or TRBD2 (6 bases each). The germline CDR1 and CDR2 sequences are SGHTA and FQGNSA. This CDR3 comprises 14 residues. Trimming took 2 bases from V and 3 from J, leaving 9 bases between them. CDR3 region: CASSLPGATDTQYF. CDR3 sequence (DNA): TGTGCCAGCAGCTTACCGGGGGCGACAGATACGCAGTATTTT.

This clonotype was counted between two and nine times. The V and J genes are TRBV20-1 and TRBJ2-1; weak D call: TRBD1 (5 bases). The CDR3 spans 18 residues. The germline V gene has CDR1 DFQATT and CDR2 SNEGSKA (reference sequence). Trimming took off 1 base at V and 8 bases at J, with 27 bases between the two ends. CDR3 nucleotide sequence: TGCAGTGCTAGAGCGAGTCAGGGTGGGGTCCGAGGTCTCGATGAGCAGTTCTTC. It yields the protein CSARASQGGVRGLDEQFF.

J is TRBJ2-1 and V is TRBV12-3 or TRBV12-4, with D maybe TRBD1 (5 bases). The CDR3 has 15 residues. Trimming removed 5 bases from V and 3 bases from J, with 14 bases in between. The CDR3 DNA reads as TGTGCCAGCAGTCCGGTGGGGCCCGACTACAATGAGCAGTTCTTC. This gives the protein CASSPVGPDYNEQFF.

J is TRBJ1-6 and V is TRBV27; D is unclear. This CDR3 has 14 residues. Trimming removed 6 bases at V and 5 bases at J, with 11 bases between. CDR1 is MNHEY and CDR2 is SMNVEV in the germline V gene (reference sequence). This CDR3 reads CASSQIRDNSPLHF. The CDR3 DNA is TGTGCCAGCAGCCAAATACGGGATAATTCACCCCTCCACTTT.

This chain links TRBV4-2 with TRBJ2-3; D is ambiguous. The CDR3 has 14 residues. The germline V gene encodes CDR1 LGHNA and CDR2 YNFKEQ. The V end lost 0 bases, the J end lost 6 bases, and 10 bases lay between the germline ends. CDR3 coding DNA: TGTGCCAGCAGCCAAGATGTGGTTTGGGATACGCAGTATTTT. This gives the protein CASSQDVVWDTQYF.

This clonotype was seen more than once but under ten times. The gene calls are TRBV5-6 and TRBJ2-3, with 10 positions matching TRBD2. V lost 4 bases and J lost 3; bases outside the gene matches: 8. This CDR3 spans 16 amino acids. The germline CDR1 and CDR2 sequences are SGHDT and YYEEEE. CDR3 sequence: CASSNGLAVGTDTQYF. CDR3 bases: TGTGCCAGCAGCAACGGACTAGCGGTGGGGACAGATACGCAGTATTTT.

This chain connects TRBV4-3 to TRBJ2-1; possibly TRBD1 or TRBD2 for D (5 bases each). V was cut by 2 bases and J by 6 bases, with 11 bases left in between. This CDR3 is 14 amino acids long. The germline CDR1 and CDR2 sequences are LGHNA and YSLEER. As DNA, the CDR3 is TGCGCCAGCAGCCAACTAGGTGGGGGCAATGAGCAGTTCTTC. Translating it yields CASSQLGGGNEQFF.

This chain connects TRBV10-3 to TRBJ2-7; 13 positions match TRBD2. The CDR3 is made up of 16 amino acids. Germline assignment: CDR1 ENHRY and CDR2 SYGVKD. Unmatched junction bases numbered 5, after V lost 6 bases and J lost 0 bases. In DNA form, the CDR3 reads TGTGCCATCAGCAGACTAGCGGGGGGACCCTCCTACGAGCAGTACTTC. Encoded protein: CAISRLAGGPSYEQYF.